This T cell receptor beta chain was recorded in a study of beta chain features in type 1 diabetes. Study results and limitations: Any HLA type influence on TCRB rearrangement was left unresolved here.

This clone was seen a few times. Its antigen remains unknown. The CDR3 runs to 15 residues. Germline CDR1 reads LGHNA; CDR2 reads YNFKEQ. Trimming removed 5 bases at V and 0 bases at J, with 10 bases between. Sequenced material consisted of expressed TCRB transcripts (all of the isolated RNA was reverse transcribed). Assay: immunoSEQ multiplex PCR; the TCRdb copy retains only in-frame clones and omits some. The table lists fewer than 650,000 clones, roughly a sixth of them singletons, with approximately 0.087% in the top ten. Sequenced: naive CD4+ T cells from blood. V is TRBV4-2 and J is TRBJ1-4; D unclear. The sequence came from a man aged 18 to 29 in good health. CDR3 DNA sequence: TGTGCCAGCAGCGTATACACAGCAACTAATGAAAAACTGTTTTTT. Its translation: CASSVYTATNEKLFF.